Sequencing of this TCR beta chain was carried out in a study of T cells in Graves' hyperthyroidism and ophthalmopathy (dated 2019 in TCRdb). About the investigation overall: Peripheral blood was sampled at the time of initial diagnosis, prior to any treatment. Thyroid tissue and blood T-cell repertoires from about six Graves' hyperthyroidism patients were also compared in the study. The roughly 100 discovery patients were divided at random into training and test sets in a 7:3 ratio. Once sampling was done, hyperthyroidism patients were given methimazole at a starting dose of 30 mg daily, whereas ophthalmopathy patients were given high-dose intravenous methylprednisolone. Prospective prediction of ophthalmopathy was tested in an independent validation cohort consisting of roughly 20 hyperthyroidism patients and around 16 patients who later progressed to ophthalmopathy. The paper reports TCR Vbeta CDR3 sequencing of 135 peripheral blood samples: 43 ophthalmopathy, 70 to 85 hyperthyroidism and around 17 progressor patients. TCR V-J signatures able to tell the groups apart were searched for in a discovery cohort of 95 to 100 patients, of whom around 43 had Graves' ophthalmopathy and some 60 had stable Graves' hyperthyroidism. Beyond this particular receptor, the publication reports: Most expanded thyroid clonotypes (frequency above 0.001) were also detected in blood, a finding suggesting that blood repertoires may reflect thyroid immune responses. In validation, the model predicted progression to ophthalmopathy a median of approximately 6.6 months before onset, with over 55% sensitivity and roughly 72% specificity. Ophthalmopathy was separated from stable hyperthyroidism by a 13 V-J signature model, with approximately 90% sensitivity and approximately 81% specificity obtained in cross-validation and 80%/75% obtained in testing. Sample size was not statistically predetermined, and investigators were not blinded to group allocation.

Concerning this clonotype: The antigen this receptor binds is unknown. Per-nucleotide qualities are absent, and no much larger clonotype sits a single base away.

Moderately to severely active disease, a Clinical Activity Score of at least 3, a NOSPECS grade of at least 4, and a duration under 3 months were present in ophthalmopathy patients. The study excluded patients with uncontrolled infections, other autoimmune diseases, pregnancy or lactation. Diagnoses relied on clinical symptoms, serum thyroxine and TRAb, thyroid ultrasound and orbital computed tomography. Ficoll-Paque density gradient centrifugation was used to isolate PBMCs from approximately 10 ml of fresh peripheral blood. Trizol reagent was used to extract total RNA, and RNA quality was then checked on an Agilent 2100 Bioanalyzer. The CDR3 runs 15 residues from the cysteine to the phenylalanine. Only the CDR3 portion is preserved as DNA: 45 bases, with reading frame beginning at the first base. Sequences LNHNV (CDR1) and YYDKDF (CDR2) are obtained from the germline V gene (reference sequence). The V and J ends are trimmed by 0 bases and 1 base, leaving 10 bases between them.

The TCR beta CDR3 regions were amplified from RNA transcripts. The first round of RT-PCR for the TCR CDR3 was performed with the HTBI primer set and the Qiagen OneStep RT-PCR kit. Libraries were constructed in a second round of multiplex PCR, after which size selection and purification were performed. The libraries were sequenced on an Illumina HiSeq2000 using paired-end 100 bp reads. Under the source paper's analysis protocol: Raw data were processed with SOAPnuke, discarding reads with adapters, uncalled bases, mean Phred below 15, or no exact constant-primer or identifier match. COPE v1.2.5 was used to merge high-quality paired reads, and clonotypes were defined as unique nucleotide sequences. MiTCR v1.1 was used to align clonotypes to the IMGT TRBV, TRBD and TRBJ reference segments. Analysis was restricted to V-J combinations with a frequency above 0.0001, which covered just over 98% of repertoires. A TCS score was defined as the ratio between F50 (clonal expansion) and ExV (chaos), using BLOSUM62-based TCRdist between CDR3 peptides within each V-J. Welch's t-statistics and random forest reduced approximately 520 V-J features to roughly 13, which were used in a naive Bayes classifier (R e1071). Using fastp trimming at Q25 and MiXCR clonotype assembly, TCRdb reanalyzed the public sequencing data and kept in-frame beta chains. Identical CDR3 protein sequences are pooled into one entry, listed with their most common genes and DNA. The V and J calls shown here were made by TCRdb, not taken from the authors' results. The sample contains around 490,000 distinct CDR3 sequences, 15% to 20% of them found a single time. Of the sample, around 50% falls within the top ten clones.

The sequence was obtained from a man in his forties or fifties with Graves' ophthalmopathy. The V gene is TRBV15 and the J gene is TRBJ2-7; TRBD1 is a weak D gene call, 7 bases matching. Sequencing was carried out using blood. Here the CDR3 is given as CATSRDPGGSYEQYF. The nucleotide sequence is given as TGTGCCACCAGCAGAGATCCAGGGGGGTCCTACGAGCAGTACTTC.